Described below is a single TCR beta chain sequence and its context. CDR3 length equals 16 residues. Germline-derived CDR1 and CDR2 are MNHEY and SVGAGI. Trimming stripped 0 bases from V and 1 base from J, with 10 bases between. This specimen belongs to a study of T cell responses to AZD1222 COVID-19 vaccine. Method: immunoSEQ multiplex PCR; TCRdb's copy keeps in-frame clones and lacks some. This sample yields fewer than 150,000 clones, of which 88% are seen a single time; 7.6% belongs to the top ten. The specimen was peripheral blood, collected on day 0 of AZD1222 vaccination. This TCR was sampled from an adult in good health. This chain joins TRBV6-5 and TRBJ2-1; either TRBD1 or TRBD2 may supply D (5 bases each). CDR3 sequence: CASSYSRWGSYNEQFF. The CDR3 bases are TGTGCCAGCAGTTACTCGAGGTGGGGGTCCTACAATGAGCAGTTCTTC.